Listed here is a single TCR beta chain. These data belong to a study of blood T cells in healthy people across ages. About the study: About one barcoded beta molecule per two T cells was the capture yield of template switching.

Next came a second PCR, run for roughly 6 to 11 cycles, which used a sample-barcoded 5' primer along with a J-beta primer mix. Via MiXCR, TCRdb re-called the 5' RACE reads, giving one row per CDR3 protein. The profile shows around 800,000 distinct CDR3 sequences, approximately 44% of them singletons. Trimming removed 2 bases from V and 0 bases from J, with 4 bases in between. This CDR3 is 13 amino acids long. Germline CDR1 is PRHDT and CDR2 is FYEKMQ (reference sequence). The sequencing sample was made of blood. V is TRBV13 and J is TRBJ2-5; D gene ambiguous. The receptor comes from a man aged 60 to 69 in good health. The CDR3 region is CASSLYHQETQYF. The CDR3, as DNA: TGTGCCAGCAGCTTATACCACCAAGAGACCCAGTACTTC.